What follows are 8 T cell receptor beta chains derived from one specimen sequenced in a study of blood T cell repertoires in COVID-19. Measured with immunoSEQ multiplex PCR; TCRdb has only the in-frame clones, and not every one. In the table there are about 320,000 clones, 80% to 90% of which are singletons. Sequencing used PBMCs or T cells enriched from blood (not recorded which). The source is a man in his thirties or forties who had recovered from COVID-19.

The chain carries TRBV30 and TRBJ1-5; D is possibly TRBD1 (5 bases). The CDR3 consists of 12 residues. The germline V gene encodes CDR1 GTSNPN and CDR2 SVGIG (reference sequence). Trimming cost V 2 bases and J 11 bases, with 13 bases left between them. This CDR3 is CAWSPGRGTQHF. CDR3 DNA sequence: TGTGCCTGGAGTCCCGGTCGGGGGACCCAGCATTTT.

This clone came up a few times. The rearrangement links TRBV7-3 to TRBJ2-7; D call uncertain. Germline V gene sequence: CDR1 SGHTA, CDR2 FQGTGA. The germline V and J ends were trimmed by 5 bases and 0 bases, with 14 bases remaining between them. CDR3 size: 15 residues. The CDR3: CASSNYLRSSYEQYF. DNA of the CDR3: TGTGCCAGCAGCAACTACCTAAGGAGCTCCTACGAGCAGTACTTC.

In regard to this clone: At one boundary the junction diverges from the germline segment, which might be a read error. The chain employs TRBV6-5 and TRBJ1-3; a possible D gene is TRBD1 (6 bases). The CDR3 is 13 amino acids. In germline, CDR1 is MNHEY, CDR2 SVGAGI. The CDR3 sequence is CASSPSDRPGIFF. DNA of the CDR3: TGTGCCAGCAGTCCTTCTGACAGGCCCGGAATCTTTTTT.

V and J are TRBV7-6 and TRBJ2-1; 7 bases map to TRBD1. Per the germline V gene, CDR1 is SGHVS and CDR2 is FNYEAQ. J was trimmed by 3 bases and V by 5 bases; bases with no gene match: 10. This CDR3 contains 16 residues. CDR3 nucleotide sequence: TGTGCCAGCAGCCCTCAGACAGGGCCCGACTACAATGAGCAGTTCTTC. Protein sequence: CASSPQTGPDYNEQFF.

This chain uses TRBV28 with TRBJ1-5; D gene uncertain. Germline V CDR1 and CDR2: MDHEN, SYDVKM. This CDR3 contains 15 residues. The V end lost 4 bases, the J end lost 3 bases, and 13 bases lay between the germline ends. The DNA of the CDR3 is TGTGCCAGCAGTTCCCCCCGAGGGCCCAATCAGCCCCAGCATTTT. This translates into CASSSPRGPNQPQHF.

The rearrangement links TRBV2 to TRBJ1-2; 7 bases agree with TRBD1. The CDR3 has 16 residues. CDR1 and CDR2 from the germline V gene are SNHLY and FYNNEI. V lost 4 bases, J lost 4 bases, and 12 bases stayed unmatched. The CDR3 bases are TGTGCCAGCAGTGTCGCGATGTGGGCAGGGGGCTATGGCTACACCTTC. Translation gives CASSVAMWAGGYGYTF. The full variable domain, with the rest looked up from reference TRBV2 and TRBJ1-2, is EPEVTQTPSHQVTQMGQEVILRCVPISNHLYFYWYRQILGQKVEFLVSFYNNEISEKSEIFDDQFSVERPDGSNFTLKIRSTKLEDSAMYFCASSVAMWAGGYGYTFGSGTRLTVV.

This clone was detected once. The chain employs TRBV3-1 (or the pseudogene TRBV3-2) and TRBJ2-1; no firm D call. In germline, CDR1 is LGHDT, CDR2 YNNKEL (reference sequence). Trimming took 1 base from V and 7 from J, leaving 11 bases between them. The CDR3 consists of 14 residues. The CDR3 is CASSQGLGANEQFF. CDR3 DNA: TGTGCCAGCAGCCAAGGATTGGGCGCTAATGAGCAGTTCTTC.

The chain joins TRBV5-1 to TRBJ2-7; 8 bases agree with TRBD2. CDR3 size: 16 residues. Germline CDR1 SGHRS, CDR2 YFSETQ. J gave up 2 bases and V 0 bases, and 7 bases lay outside the gene matches. CDR3 in DNA: TGCGCCAGCAGCTTGGGAAGCGGGGGCTTGGCCTACGAGCAGTACTTC. Protein product: CASSLGSGGLAYEQYF.